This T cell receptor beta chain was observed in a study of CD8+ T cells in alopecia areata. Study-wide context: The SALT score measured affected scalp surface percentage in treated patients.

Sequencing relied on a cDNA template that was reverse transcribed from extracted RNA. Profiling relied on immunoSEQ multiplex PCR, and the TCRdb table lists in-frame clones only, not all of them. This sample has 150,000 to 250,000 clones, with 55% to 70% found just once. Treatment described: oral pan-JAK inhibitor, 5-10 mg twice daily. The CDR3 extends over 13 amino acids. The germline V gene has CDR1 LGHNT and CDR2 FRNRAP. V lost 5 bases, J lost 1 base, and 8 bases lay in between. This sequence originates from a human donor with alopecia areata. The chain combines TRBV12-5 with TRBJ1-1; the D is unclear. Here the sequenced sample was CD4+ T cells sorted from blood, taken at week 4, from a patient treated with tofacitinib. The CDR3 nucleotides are TGTGCTAGTGGTCATACGTCGAACACTGAAGCTTTCTTT. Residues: CASGHTSNTEAFF.